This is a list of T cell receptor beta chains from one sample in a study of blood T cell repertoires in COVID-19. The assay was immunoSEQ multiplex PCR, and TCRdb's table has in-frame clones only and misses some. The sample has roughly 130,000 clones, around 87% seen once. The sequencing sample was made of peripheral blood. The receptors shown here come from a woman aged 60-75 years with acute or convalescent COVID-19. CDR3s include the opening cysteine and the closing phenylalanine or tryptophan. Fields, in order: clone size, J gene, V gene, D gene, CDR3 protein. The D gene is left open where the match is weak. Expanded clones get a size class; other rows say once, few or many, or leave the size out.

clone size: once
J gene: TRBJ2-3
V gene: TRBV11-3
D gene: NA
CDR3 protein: CASSLVAPDTQYF

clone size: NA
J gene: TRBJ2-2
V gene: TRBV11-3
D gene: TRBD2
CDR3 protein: CASSSTNTLAGISTGELFF

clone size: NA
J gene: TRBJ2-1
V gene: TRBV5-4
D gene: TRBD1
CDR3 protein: CASSLANSRDSVQFF

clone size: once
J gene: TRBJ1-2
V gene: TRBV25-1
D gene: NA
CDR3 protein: CASSPGKEGGYTF

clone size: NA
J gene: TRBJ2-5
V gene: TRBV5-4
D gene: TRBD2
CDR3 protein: CASSLGTSGIGETQYF

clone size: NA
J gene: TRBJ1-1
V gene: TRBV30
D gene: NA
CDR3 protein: CACHRSGNTEAFF

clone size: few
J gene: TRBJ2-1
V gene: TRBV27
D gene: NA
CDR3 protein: CASSLRGSFTGEQFF

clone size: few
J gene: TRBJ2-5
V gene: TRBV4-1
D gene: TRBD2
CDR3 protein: CASSQKGLAGYQETQYF

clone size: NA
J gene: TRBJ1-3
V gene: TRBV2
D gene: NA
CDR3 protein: CASSVGSGTGNTIYF

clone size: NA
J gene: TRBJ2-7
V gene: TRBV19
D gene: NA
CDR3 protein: CASSIAVSVGGEQYF

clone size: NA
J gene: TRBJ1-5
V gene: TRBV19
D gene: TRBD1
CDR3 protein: CASIGTGSNQPQHF

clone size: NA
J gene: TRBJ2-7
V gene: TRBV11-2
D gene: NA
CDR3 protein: CASSISGTTYEQYF

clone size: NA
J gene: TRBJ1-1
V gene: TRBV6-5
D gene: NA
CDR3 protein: CASSYGGGSTEAFF

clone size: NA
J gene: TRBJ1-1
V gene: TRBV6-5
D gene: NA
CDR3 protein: CASSWAPTNTEAFF

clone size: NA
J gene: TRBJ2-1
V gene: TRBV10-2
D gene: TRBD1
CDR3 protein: CASSERVPGQGGNEQFF

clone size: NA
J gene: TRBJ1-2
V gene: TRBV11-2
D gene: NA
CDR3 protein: CASSQDRLNYGYTF

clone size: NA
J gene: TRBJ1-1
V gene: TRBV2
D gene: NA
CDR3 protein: CASSYRENTEAFF

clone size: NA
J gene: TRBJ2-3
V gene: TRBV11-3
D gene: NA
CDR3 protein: CASSLGSGSTDTQYF

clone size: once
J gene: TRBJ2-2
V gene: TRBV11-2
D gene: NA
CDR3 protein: CASSRSLERNTGELFF

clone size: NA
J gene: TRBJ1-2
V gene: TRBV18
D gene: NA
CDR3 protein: CASSPSPGGVGALYGYTF

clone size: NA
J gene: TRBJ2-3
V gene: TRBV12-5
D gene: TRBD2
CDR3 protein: CASRLAGTDTQYF

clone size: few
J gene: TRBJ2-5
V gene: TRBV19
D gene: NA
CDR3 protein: CASSPGGRAQETQYF

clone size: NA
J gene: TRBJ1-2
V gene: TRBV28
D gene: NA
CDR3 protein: CASSPGANYGYTF

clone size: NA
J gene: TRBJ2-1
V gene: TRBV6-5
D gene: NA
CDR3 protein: CASSYGAEQFF

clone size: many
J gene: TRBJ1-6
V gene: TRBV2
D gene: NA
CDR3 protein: CASSDTINSPLHF

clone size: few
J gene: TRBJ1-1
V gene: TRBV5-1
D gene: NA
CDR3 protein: CASSLGGGGTEAFF

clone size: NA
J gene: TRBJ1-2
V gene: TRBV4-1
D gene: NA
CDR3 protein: CASSRPGDYGYTF

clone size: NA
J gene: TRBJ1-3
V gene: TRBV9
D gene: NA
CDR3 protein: CASSTSGDAGNTIYF

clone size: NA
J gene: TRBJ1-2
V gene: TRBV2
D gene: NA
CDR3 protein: CASSNKYGYTF

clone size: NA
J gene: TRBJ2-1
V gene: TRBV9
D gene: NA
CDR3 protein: CASSERGGFLGEQFF

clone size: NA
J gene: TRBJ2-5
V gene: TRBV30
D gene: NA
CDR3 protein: CAWSTGIETQYF

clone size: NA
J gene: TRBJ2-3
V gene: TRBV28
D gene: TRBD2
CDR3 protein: CASSPTSGYTDTQYF

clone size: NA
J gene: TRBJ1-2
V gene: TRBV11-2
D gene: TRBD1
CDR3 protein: CASSRGLQGADGYTF

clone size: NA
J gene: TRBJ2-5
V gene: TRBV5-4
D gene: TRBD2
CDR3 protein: CASSLRTSGSETQYF

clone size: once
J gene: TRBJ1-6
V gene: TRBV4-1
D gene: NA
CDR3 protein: CASSQEGSGYSPLHF

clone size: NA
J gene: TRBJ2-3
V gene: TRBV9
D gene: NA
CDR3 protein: CASGGGPSTDTQYF

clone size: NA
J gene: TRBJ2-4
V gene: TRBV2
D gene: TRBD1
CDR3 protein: CASSGTGTAKNIQYF

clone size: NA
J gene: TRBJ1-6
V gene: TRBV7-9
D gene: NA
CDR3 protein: CASSGPAGDNSPLHF

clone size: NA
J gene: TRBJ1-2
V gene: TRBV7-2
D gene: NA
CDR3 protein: CASSPSTGYGYTF

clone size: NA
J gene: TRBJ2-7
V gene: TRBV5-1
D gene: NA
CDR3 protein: CASSLATSRVYEQYF

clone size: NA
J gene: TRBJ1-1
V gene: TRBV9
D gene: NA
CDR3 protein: CASSVVGENTEAFF

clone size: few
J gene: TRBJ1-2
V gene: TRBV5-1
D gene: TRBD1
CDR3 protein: CASSRDGTGLDGYTF

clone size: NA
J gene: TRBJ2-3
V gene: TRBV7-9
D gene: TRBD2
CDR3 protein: CASSFGGGRVTDTQYF

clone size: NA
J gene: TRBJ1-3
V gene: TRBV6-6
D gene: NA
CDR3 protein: CAGGGLENTIYF

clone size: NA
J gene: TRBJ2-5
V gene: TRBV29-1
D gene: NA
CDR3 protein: CSAQGGETQYF

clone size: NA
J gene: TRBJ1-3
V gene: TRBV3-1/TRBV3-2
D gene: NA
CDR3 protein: CASSQDRYTIYF

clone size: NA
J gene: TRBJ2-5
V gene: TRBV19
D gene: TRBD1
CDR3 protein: CASSMRGLLGETQYF

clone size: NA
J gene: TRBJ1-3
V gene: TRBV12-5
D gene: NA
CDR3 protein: CASGFTGQNSGNTIYF